This T cell receptor beta chain was sequenced for a study of breast tumors, draining lymph nodes, adjacent tissues. Breast cancer patients provided tissue from their axillary draining lymph nodes. Germline values: CDR1 LNHDA, CDR2 SQIVND (reference sequence). CDR3 length: 17 residues. After removal of 4 bases from V and 3 bases from J, the junction contained 15 bases not matched to a gene. This clonotype showed up many times. TCRdb called the multiplex PCR reads again in MiXCR, with one record for every CDR3 protein. The sample has about 140,000 distinct CDR3 sequences; about 22% are singletons. This rearrangement joins TRBV19 to TRBJ2-7; 7 positions match TRBD2. This clonotype originated in a female donor with breast cancer. Some clones in this sample may be carry-over from other donors' samples. Sequenced: axillary lymph node tissue. CDR3 coding DNA: TGTGCCAGTAGTACCGATGGCCGGGGCGGGAGTATCTACGAGCAGTACTTC. This codes for CASSTDGRGGSIYEQYF.